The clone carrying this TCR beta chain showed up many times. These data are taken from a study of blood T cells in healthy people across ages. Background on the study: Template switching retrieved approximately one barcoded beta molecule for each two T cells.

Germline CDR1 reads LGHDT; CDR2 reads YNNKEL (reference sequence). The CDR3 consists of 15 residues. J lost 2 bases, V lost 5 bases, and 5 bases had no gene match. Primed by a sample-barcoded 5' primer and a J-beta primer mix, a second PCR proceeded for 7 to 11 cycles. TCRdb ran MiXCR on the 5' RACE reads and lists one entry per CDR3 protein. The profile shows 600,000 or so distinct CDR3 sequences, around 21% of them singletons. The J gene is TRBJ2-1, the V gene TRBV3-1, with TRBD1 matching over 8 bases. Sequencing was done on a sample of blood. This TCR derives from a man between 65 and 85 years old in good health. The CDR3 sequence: CASSAQGGAYNEQFF. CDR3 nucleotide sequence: TGTGCCAGCAGCGCACAGGGGGGAGCCTACAATGAGCAGTTCTTC.